The T cell receptor beta chain described here comes from a study of blood T cell repertoires in COVID-19. Assignments of participants to cohorts depended upon their own reported clinical history. TCRdb's copy holds only in-frame clones and misses some; the assay was immunoSEQ multiplex PCR. The sample holds a few hundred thousand clones, around 82% seen once. The CDR3 runs to 15 residues. J was trimmed by 7 bases and V by 8 bases; bases with no gene match: 12. Germline V gene lookup returns CDR1 MGHDK and CDR2 SYGVNS. This TCR came from a man over 45 who had recovered from COVID-19. J is TRBJ2-1 and V is TRBV25-1, with 9 nucleotides matching TRBD2. Sequencing was carried out using PBMCs or T cells enriched from blood (not recorded which). DNA for the CDR3: TGTGCCAGCTCCGTTTGGGCTAGCGGGAATAATGAGCAGTTCTTC. The encoded protein is CASSVWASGNNEQFF.